Listed below are T cell receptor beta chains from one sample, sequenced in a study of Ad26.COV2.S vaccination and SARS-CoV-2 variants. Only in-frame clones appear in the TCRdb table, and some are missing; sequencing was by immunoSEQ multiplex PCR. This sample has approximately 250,000 clones, with roughly 89% found just once. The source material was peripheral blood, sampled in a trial of Ad26.COV2.S vaccine versus placebo. These TCRs come from a person aged 18-65 years who received the Ad26.COV2.S COVID-19 vaccine or a placebo. Both conserved end residues are part of each CDR3. The D gene is left open where the match is weak. Size tells how often a clone was seen (once, few, many) or the class of an expanded clone, and some rows leave it out.

abundance | d_gene | j_gene | v_gene | CDR3nt | CDR3aa
NA | NA | TRBJ2-1 | TRBV4-3 | TGCGCCAGCAGCCAAGAAGGGGAACGGGCGGGCAGAATCAATGAGCAGTTCTTC | CASSQEGERAGRINEQFF
NA | NA | TRBJ1-1 | TRBV15 | TGTGCCACCAGCAGAGAGGGGCGGGGGAGCACTGAAGCTTTCTTT | CATSREGRGSTEAFF
NA | NA | TRBJ1-1 | TRBV18 | TGTGCCAGCTCACCCGGGACGGGGAACACTGAAGCTTTCTTT | CASSPGTGNTEAFF
NA | NA | TRBJ1-6 | TRBV15 | TGTGCCACCAGCAGAGACGCGAATTCACCCCTCCACTTT | CATSRDANSPLHF
NA | NA | TRBJ1-6 | TRBV19 | TGTGCCAGTACCCTGACATCCTATAATTCACCCCTCCACTTT | CASTLTSYNSPLHF
NA | TRBD1 | TRBJ2-6 | TRBV30 | TGTGCCTGGAAACCCCAGGGGGCAAATGGGGCCAACGTCCTGACTTTC | CAWKPQGANGANVLTF
NA | TRBD2 | TRBJ2-5 | TRBV4-1 | TGCGCCAGCAGCCACCTAGCGGGGGGTGAGGTGACCCAGTACTTC | CASSHLAGGEVTQYF
NA | TRBD1 | TRBJ1-5 | TRBV2 | TGTGCCAGCACTCGGGACAGCGGTAGTAGCAATCAGCCCCAGCATTTT | CASTRDSGSSNQPQHF
NA | TRBD1 | TRBJ2-6 | TRBV19 | TGTGCCAGTTGTGACAGGGCATCTGGGGCCAACGTCCTGACTTTC | CASCDRASGANVLTF
NA | NA | TRBJ2-1 | TRBV4-2 | TGTGCCAGCAGCCAAAGGCGGACCACCTACAATGAGCAGTTCTTC | CASSQRRTTYNEQFF
NA | NA | TRBJ1-2 | TRBV19 | TGTGCCAGTAGCCTAATAGAATGGCCGGGGGCCTCGGCTGGCTACACCTTC | CASSLIEWPGASAGYTF
NA | TRBD2 | TRBJ2-3 | TRBV30 | TGTGCCTGGAGTGTAGGGTGGGGCGGGAGGATCTCAGATACGCAGTATTTT | CAWSVGWGGRISDTQYF
once | NA | TRBJ1-6 | TRBV24-1 | TGTGCCACCAGAGGACGTATTTATAATTCACCCCTCCACTTT | CATRGRIYNSPLHF
NA | NA | TRBJ1-4 | TRBV6-2/TRBV6-3 | TGTGCCAGCAGCCCCTACGACGCGGCAACTAATGAAAAACTGTTTTTT | CASSPYDAATNEKLFF
NA | NA | TRBJ2-4 | TRBV5-8 | TGTGCCAGCAGCTCCGGACAGCCGGGGGGAAACATTCAGTACTTC | CASSSGQPGGNIQYF
NA | NA | TRBJ2-1 | TRBV7-3 | TGTGCCAGCAGCCTTACTCAGAATGAGCAGTTCTTC | CASSLTQNEQFF
NA | NA | TRBJ2-2 | TRBV19 | TGTGCCAGTAGTATCGGTGGAATCGGGGAGCTGTTTTTT | CASSIGGIGELFF
NA | TRBD2 | TRBJ2-3 | TRBV6-5 | TGTGCCAGCAGTCCGACTAGCTGGGTAGCAGATACGCAGTATTTT | CASSPTSWVADTQYF
NA | TRBD2 | TRBJ2-1 | TRBV7-3 | TGTGCCAGCAGCTTAGGCAGTCGGGGCGGGAGTCGTAATGAGCAGTTCTTC | CASSLGSRGGSRNEQFF
NA | TRBD1 | TRBJ2-6 | TRBV6-5 | TGTGCCAGCGCAGGGGGTGACGGGGCCAACGTCCTGACTTTC | CASAGGDGANVLTF
NA | NA | TRBJ2-5 | TRBV13 | TGTGCCAGCAGCTTAGTAGGTCAAGAGACCCAGTACTTC | CASSLVGQETQYF